These 13 T cell receptor beta chains came from one sample sequenced in a study of T cell changes during pregnancy in multiple sclerosis. Here immunoSEQ multiplex PCR was the method, and the copy in TCRdb shows in-frame clones only, minus some. This table holds roughly 100,000 clones, about 91% found once. The sample here was peripheral blood, taken after pregnancy. The receptors come from a female donor with multiple sclerosis, enrolled in a pregnancy study.

The rearrangement joins TRBV29-1 to TRBJ2-7, with D perhaps matching TRBD2 (7 bases). V was trimmed by 7 bases and J by 2 bases, leaving 18 bases between them. CDR1 is SQVTM, CDR2 ANQGSEA, per germline. The length of the CDR3 is 14 residues. CDR3 protein: CSGRGGGATYEQYF. The CDR3 DNA reads TGCAGCGGGCGTGGGGGGGGCGCAACCTACGAGCAGTACTTC.

The chain is built from TRBV5-5 and TRBJ2-4; TRBD2 is a possible D gene (6 bases). V was clipped by 4 bases and J by 7 bases, with 12 bases between them. The CDR3 has 13 amino acids. The V gene's germline CDR1 is SGHKS and CDR2 YYEKEE (reference sequence). Here the CDR3 DNA reads TGTGCCAGCAGCCCGGCTAGCGAGAACATTCAGTACTTC. Amino acids: CASSPASENIQYF.

CDR3 in amino acids: CASSLTGGSAEQFF. The CDR3 nucleotides are TGTGCCAGCAGCCTGACAGGTGGGTCAGCGGAGCAGTTCTTC. This sequence joins TRBV7-9 and TRBJ2-1; tentative D call: TRBD1 (6 bases). The CDR3 spans 14 residues. The V end was cut by 5 bases, the J end by 10 bases, with 18 bases between. Germline CDR1 SEHNR, CDR2 FQNEAQ (reference sequence).

This clone has a single count. The J gene is TRBJ1-4, the V gene TRBV5-1; D is perhaps TRBD1 (5 bases). CDR3 length equals 14 residues. Germline V CDR1 and CDR2: SGHRS, YFSETQ. The germline V and J ends were trimmed by 4 bases and 8 bases, with 15 bases remaining between them. The CDR3 DNA reads TGCGCCAGCAGCCGCGGGGACTCAGAAGAAAAACTGTTTTTT. It translates to CASSRGDSEEKLFF. Based on the CDR3 plus reference TRBV5-1 and TRBJ1-4, the full variable domain is KAGVTQTPRYLIKTRGQQVTLSCSPISGHRSVSWYQQTPGQGLQFLFEYFSETQRNKGNFPGRFSGRQFSNSRSEMNVSTLELGDSALYLCASSRGDSEEKLFFGSGTQLSVL.

This chain uses TRBV29-1 with TRBJ2-7; 8 positions agree with TRBD1. The CDR3 is 16 amino acids. V gave up 3 bases and J gave up 3 bases; unmatched junction bases: 13. Germline V gives CDR1 SQVTM, CDR2 ANQGSEA. Here the CDR3 DNA reads TGCAGCGTTGAGGGGCCAAGGCAGGGGGCTCTCTACGAGCAGTACTTC. Encoded protein: CSVEGPRQGALYEQYF.

The J gene is TRBJ2-1, the V gene TRBV2, with D perhaps TRBD1 (6 bases). CDR3 length: 14 amino acids. With 8 bases removed from V and 0 bases from J, the gap between germline ends came to 11 bases. Germline loops: CDR1 SNHLY, CDR2 FYNNEI. The CDR3 nucleotides read TGTGCCAGCCCAGGGGACGGCTCCTACAATGAGCAGTTCTTC. Amino acid sequence: CASPGDGSYNEQFF.

This clone was detected only a few times. V usage is TRBV6-6 and J usage is TRBJ1-5; D might be TRBD1 (5 bases). The CDR3 totals 14 residues. Trimming stripped 3 bases from V and 2 bases from J, with 8 bases between. Germline V gene sequence: CDR1 MNHNY, CDR2 SVGAGI (reference sequence). The CDR3 region has the DNA TGTGCCAGCAGTTATCAGGGTGGCAATCAGCCCCAGCATTTT. Translating gives CASSYQGGNQPQHF.

This chain uses TRBV5-1 with TRBJ2-7, with a weak D call TRBD2 (5 bases). The CDR3 length is 15 residues. Per the germline V gene, CDR1 is SGHRS and CDR2 is YFSETQ. V was cut by 4 bases and J by 1 base, with 15 bases left in between. The CDR3 is CASSPGRGRSYEQYF. CDR3 DNA sequence: TGCGCCAGCAGCCCCGGACGGGGTAGGTCCTACGAGCAGTACTTC. The whole variable domain, remainder taken from reference TRBV5-1 and TRBJ2-7, is KAGVTQTPRYLIKTRGQQVTLSCSPISGHRSVSWYQQTPGQGLQFLFEYFSETQRNKGNFPGRFSGRQFSNSRSEMNVSTLELGDSALYLCASSPGRGRSYEQYFGPGTRLTVT.

J is TRBJ1-1 and V is TRBV9, with TRBD1 matching over 7 bases. J was trimmed by 7 bases and V by 0 bases; bases with no gene match: 3. The germline gives CDR1 SGDLS, CDR2 YYNGEE. CDR3 size: 13 residues. The CDR3 sequence is CASSVVGTDEAFF. CDR3 in DNA: TGTGCCAGCAGCGTAGTGGGGACAGATGAAGCTTTCTTT.

This chain joins TRBV4-3 and TRBJ1-2; no definite D call. This CDR3 spans 12 amino acids. V was cut by 0 bases and J by 7 bases, with 6 bases left in between. CDR1 LGHNA and CDR2 YSLEER come from the germline V gene. CDR3 residues: CASSQDRSGYTF. CDR3 coding DNA: TGCGCCAGCAGCCAAGATCGGAGTGGCTACACCTTC.

The rearrangement links TRBV6-1 to TRBJ1-3; D uncertain. Germline lookup yields CDR1 MNHNS and CDR2 SASEGT. The CDR3 covers 13 residues. The ends were cut back, 4 bases at V and 3 bases at J, with 7 bases in the middle. CDR3 protein: CASSAGVGNTIYF. The DNA for the CDR3 is TGTGCCAGCAGTGCCGGTGTTGGAAACACCATATATTTT.

The J gene is TRBJ2-5, the V gene TRBV7-9, with D maybe TRBD2 (5 bases). The CDR3 has 13 amino acids. Looked up from germline, CDR1 is SEHNR and CDR2 is FQNEAQ (reference sequence). V lost 11 bases and J lost 0, with 13 bases in between. The CDR3, as DNA: TGTGCCGGGCGGGTGGGGAACCAAGAGACCCAGTACTTC. It specifies CAGRVGNQETQYF.

The chain combines TRBV19 with TRBJ1-1; 8 nucleotides align to TRBD1. This CDR3 region has 14 residues. CDR1 and CDR2 (germline): LNHDA, SQIVND (reference sequence). J was trimmed by 3 bases and V by 4 bases; bases with no gene match: 4. This chain's CDR3 is CASSTDRAYTEAFF. As DNA, the CDR3 is TGTGCCAGTAGTACGGACAGGGCTTACACTGAAGCTTTCTTT.